The entry that follows covers one T cell receptor beta chain sequence. Its target is unknown. Sequenced by immunoSEQ multiplex PCR; TCRdb stores in-frame clones only, minus some. The sample has tens of thousands of clones; 98% are singletons. The sample comes from a study of Tregs in tolerant kidney transplant recipients. Study observations and caveats: In tolerant patients, donor-specific Tregs outgrew total Tregs, suggesting antigen-driven expansion.

The origin of this receptor is a human donor who received a combined kidney and bone marrow transplant. The sample was CD4+ T cells from blood, taken before the transplant.

CDR3 in amino acids: CASSLPTGTVYGYTF. For the CDR3, the DNA is TGTGCCAGCAGTTTACCAACCGGGACAGTATATGGCTACACCTTC. This sequence joins TRBV28 and TRBJ1-2, with 7 bases identical to TRBD1. Germline CDR1 is MDHEN and CDR2 is SYDVKM. The V gene end was trimmed by 2 bases and the J gene end by 5 bases; junction bases not matched to a gene: 8. The length of the CDR3 is 15 residues.